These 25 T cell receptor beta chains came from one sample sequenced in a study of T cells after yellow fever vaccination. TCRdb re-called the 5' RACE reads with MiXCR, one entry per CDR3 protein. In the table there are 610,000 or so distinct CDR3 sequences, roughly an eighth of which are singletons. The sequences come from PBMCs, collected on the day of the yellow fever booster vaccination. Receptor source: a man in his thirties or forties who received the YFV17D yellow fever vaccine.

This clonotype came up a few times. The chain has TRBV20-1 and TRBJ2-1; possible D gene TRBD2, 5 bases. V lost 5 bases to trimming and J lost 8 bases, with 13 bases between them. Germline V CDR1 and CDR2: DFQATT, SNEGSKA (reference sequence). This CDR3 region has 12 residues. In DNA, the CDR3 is TGCAGTGCTGCGGGCCCAAAGCATGAGCAGTTCTTC. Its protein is CSAAGPKHEQFF.

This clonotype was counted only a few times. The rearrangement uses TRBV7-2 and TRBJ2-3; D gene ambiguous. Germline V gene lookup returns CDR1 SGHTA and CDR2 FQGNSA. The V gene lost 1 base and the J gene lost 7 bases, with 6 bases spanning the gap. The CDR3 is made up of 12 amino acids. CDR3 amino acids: CASSLDLYTQYF. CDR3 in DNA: TGTGCCAGCAGCTTAGATCTGTATACGCAGTATTTT.

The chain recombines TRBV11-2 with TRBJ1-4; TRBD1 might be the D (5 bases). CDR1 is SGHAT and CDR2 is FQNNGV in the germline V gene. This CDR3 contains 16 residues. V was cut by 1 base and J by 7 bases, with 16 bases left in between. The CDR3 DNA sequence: TGTGCCAGCAGCTTAGCTCCAGACAGTATTTTTGAAAAACTGTTTTTT. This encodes CASSLAPDSIFEKLFF.

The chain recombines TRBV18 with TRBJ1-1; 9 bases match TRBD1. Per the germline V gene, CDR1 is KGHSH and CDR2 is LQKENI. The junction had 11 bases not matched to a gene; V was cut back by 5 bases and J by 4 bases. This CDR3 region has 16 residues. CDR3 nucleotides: TGTGCCAGCTCATCCCAATCGGACAGGGGAGTCACTGAAGCTTTCTTT. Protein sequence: CASSSQSDRGVTEAFF.

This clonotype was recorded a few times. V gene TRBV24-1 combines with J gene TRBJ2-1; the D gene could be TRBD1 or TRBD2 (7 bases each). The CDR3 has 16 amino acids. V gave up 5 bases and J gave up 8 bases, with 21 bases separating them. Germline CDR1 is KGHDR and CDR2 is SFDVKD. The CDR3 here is CATSVRGGQRLDEQFF. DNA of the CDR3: TGTGCCACCAGTGTAAGGGGGGGACAGAGGCTCGATGAGCAGTTCTTC.

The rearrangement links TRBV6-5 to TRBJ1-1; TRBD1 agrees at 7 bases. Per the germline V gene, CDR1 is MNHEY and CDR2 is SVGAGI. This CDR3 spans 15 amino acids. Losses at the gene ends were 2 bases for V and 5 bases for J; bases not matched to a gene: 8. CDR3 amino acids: CASSYPGQAGTEAFF. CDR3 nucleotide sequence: TGTGCCAGCAGTTACCCAGGACAGGCAGGGACTGAAGCTTTCTTT.

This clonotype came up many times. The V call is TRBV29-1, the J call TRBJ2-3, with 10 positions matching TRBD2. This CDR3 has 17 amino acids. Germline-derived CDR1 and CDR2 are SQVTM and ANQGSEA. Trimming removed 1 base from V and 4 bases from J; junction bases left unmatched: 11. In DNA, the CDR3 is TGCAGCGTTGAAGGAAGTCGGCTAGCGGGAGCTCCAGATACGCAGTATTTT. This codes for CSVEGSRLAGAPDTQYF.

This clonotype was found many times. CDR3 sequence reads: CASSLSGSYNEQFF. CDR3 bases: TGTGCCAGCAGCTTGTCAGGCTCCTACAATGAGCAGTTCTTC. This rearrangement joins TRBV7-2 to TRBJ2-1; D is ambiguous. Germline assignment: CDR1 SGHTA and CDR2 FQGNSA. Trimming removed 3 bases from V and 0 bases from J, with 6 bases in between. The CDR3 loop spans 14 amino acids.

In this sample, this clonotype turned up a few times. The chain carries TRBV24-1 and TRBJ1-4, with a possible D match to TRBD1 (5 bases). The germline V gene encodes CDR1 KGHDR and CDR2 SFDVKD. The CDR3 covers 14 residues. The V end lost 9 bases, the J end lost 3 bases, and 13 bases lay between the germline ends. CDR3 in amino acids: CATLGDPANEKLFF. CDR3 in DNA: TGTGCCACCCTGGGGGACCCGGCTAATGAAAAACTGTTTTTT.

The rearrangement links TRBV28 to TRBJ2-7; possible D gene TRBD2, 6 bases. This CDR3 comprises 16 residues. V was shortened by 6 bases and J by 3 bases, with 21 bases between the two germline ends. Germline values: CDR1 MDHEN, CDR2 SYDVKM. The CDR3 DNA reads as TGTGCCAGCAGCCCCCCGGGGAGCGGAGGGATCTACGAGCAGTACTTC. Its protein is CASSPPGSGGIYEQYF. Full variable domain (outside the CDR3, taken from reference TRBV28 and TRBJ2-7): DVKVTQSSRYLVKRTGEKVFLECVQDMDHENMFWYRQDPGLGLRLIYFSYDVKMKEKGDIPEGYSVSREKKERFSLILESASTNQTSMYLCASSPPGSGGIYEQYFGPGTRLTVT.

The CDR3 reads CASSFGSGRAGTGELFF. The CDR3 nucleotides are TGTGCCAGCAGCTTTGGTAGCGGGAGGGCCGGCACCGGGGAGCTGTTTTTT. This chain joins TRBV11-3 and TRBJ2-2; TRBD2 aligns across 11 bases. This CDR3 is built from 17 residues. The V and J ends lost 3 bases and 4 bases, in that order; junction bases with no gene match: 7. CDR1 is SGHNT, CDR2 YENEEA, per germline.

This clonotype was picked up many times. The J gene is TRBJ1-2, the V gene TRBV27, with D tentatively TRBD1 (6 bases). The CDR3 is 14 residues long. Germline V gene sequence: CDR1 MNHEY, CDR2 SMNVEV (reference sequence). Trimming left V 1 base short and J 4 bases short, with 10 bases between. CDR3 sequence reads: CASSLLQGTYGYTF. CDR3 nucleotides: TGTGCCAGCAGTTTATTACAGGGTACCTATGGCTACACCTTC.

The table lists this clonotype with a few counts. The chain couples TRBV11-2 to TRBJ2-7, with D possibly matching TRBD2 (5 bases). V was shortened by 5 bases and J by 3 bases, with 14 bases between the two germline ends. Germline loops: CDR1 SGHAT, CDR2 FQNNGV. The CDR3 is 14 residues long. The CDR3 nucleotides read TGTGCCAGCAGCCCCACGGGGTTCCGCTACGAGCAGTACTTC. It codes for CASSPTGFRYEQYF.

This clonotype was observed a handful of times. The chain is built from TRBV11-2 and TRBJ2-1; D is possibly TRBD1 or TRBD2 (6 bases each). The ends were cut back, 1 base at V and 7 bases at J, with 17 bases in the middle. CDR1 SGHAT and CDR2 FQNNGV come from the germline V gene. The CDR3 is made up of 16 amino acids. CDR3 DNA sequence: TGTGCCAGCAGCTTAGGACGCGGGGTGAGGGGGAATGAGCAGTTCTTC. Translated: CASSLGRGVRGNEQFF.

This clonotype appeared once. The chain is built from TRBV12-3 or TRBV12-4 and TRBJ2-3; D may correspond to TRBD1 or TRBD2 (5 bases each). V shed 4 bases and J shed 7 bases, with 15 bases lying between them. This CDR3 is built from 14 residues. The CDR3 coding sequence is TGTGCCAGCAGTTCATTGGGGGTTGGGAATACGCAGTATTTT. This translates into CASSSLGVGNTQYF.

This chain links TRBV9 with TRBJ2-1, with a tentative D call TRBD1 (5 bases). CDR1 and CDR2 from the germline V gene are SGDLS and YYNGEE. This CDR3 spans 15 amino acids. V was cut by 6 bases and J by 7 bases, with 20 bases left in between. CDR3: CASTPGTRQNNEQFF. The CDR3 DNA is TGTGCCAGCACTCCCGGTACCAGACAGAATAATGAGCAGTTCTTC.

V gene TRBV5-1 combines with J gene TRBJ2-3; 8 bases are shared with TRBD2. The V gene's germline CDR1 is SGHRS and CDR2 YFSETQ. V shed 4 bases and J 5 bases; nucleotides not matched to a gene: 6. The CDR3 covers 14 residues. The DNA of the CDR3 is TGCGCCAGCAGCCGGGGGGGAGATCAAGATACGCAGTATTTT. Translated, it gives CASSRGGDQDTQYF.

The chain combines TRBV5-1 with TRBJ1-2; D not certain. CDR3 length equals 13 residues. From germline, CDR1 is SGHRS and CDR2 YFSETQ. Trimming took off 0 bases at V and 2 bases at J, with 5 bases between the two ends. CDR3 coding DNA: TGCGCCAGCAGCTTGGCACAGAACTATGGCTACACCTTC. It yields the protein CASSLAQNYGYTF.

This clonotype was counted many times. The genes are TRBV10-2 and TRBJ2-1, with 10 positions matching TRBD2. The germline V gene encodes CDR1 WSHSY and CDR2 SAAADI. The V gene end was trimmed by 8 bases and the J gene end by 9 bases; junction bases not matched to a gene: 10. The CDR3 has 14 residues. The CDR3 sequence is CASVGVGTSAEQFF. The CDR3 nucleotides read TGCGCCAGCGTTGGAGTCGGGACTAGCGCTGAGCAGTTCTTC.

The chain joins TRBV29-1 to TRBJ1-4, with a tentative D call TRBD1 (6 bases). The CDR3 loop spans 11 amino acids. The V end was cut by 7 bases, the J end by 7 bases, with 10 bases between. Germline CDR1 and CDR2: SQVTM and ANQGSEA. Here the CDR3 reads CSGKGGEKLFF. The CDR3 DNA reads TGCAGCGGAAAGGGGGGTGAAAAACTGTTTTTT.

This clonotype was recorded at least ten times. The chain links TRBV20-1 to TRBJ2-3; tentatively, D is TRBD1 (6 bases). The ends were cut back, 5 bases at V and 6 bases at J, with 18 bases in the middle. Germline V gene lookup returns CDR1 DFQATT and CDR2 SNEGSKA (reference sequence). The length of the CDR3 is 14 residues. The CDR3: CSAGRDTPEDTQYF. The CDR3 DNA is TGCAGTGCTGGCCGGGACACCCCGGAGGATACGCAGTATTTT.

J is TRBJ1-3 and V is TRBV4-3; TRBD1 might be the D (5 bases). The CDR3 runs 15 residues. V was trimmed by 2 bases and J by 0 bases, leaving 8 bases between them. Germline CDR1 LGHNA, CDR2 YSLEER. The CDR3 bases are TGCGCCAGCAGCCAAATCGACAGCTCTGGAAACACCATATATTTT. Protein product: CASSQIDSSGNTIYF.

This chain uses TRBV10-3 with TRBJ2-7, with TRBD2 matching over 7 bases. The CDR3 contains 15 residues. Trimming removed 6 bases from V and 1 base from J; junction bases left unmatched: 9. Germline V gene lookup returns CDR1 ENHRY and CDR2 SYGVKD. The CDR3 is CAIRSPGGNSYEQYF. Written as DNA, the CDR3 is TGTGCCATCAGGTCGCCCGGGGGGAATTCCTACGAGCAGTACTTC.

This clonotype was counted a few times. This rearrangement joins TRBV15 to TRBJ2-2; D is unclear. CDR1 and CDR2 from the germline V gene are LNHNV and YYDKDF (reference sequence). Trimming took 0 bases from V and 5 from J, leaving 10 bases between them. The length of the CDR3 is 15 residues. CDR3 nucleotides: TGTGCCACCAGCAGAGATTGGGTAGGGACCGGGGAGCTGTTTTTT. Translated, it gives CATSRDWVGTGELFF.

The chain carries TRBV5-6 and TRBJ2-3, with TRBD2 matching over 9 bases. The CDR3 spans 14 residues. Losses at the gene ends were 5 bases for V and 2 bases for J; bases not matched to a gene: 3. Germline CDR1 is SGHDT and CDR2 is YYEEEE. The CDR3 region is CASRGLAATDTQYF. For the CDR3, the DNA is TGTGCCAGCAGGGGACTAGCAGCCACAGATACGCAGTATTTT.